Included here is one T cell receptor beta chain sequence, with context. Its antigen is undetermined. The ends were cut back, 5 bases at V and 8 bases at J, with 13 bases in the middle. Germline lookup yields CDR1 SGHNT and CDR2 YENEEA. The CDR3 extends over 13 amino acids. This entry comes from a study of siplizumab effects on memory and regulatory T cells. Points from the study as a whole: For siplizumab cultures, the suppressive function of their proliferating Tregs was not confirmed.

Sequencing used immunoSEQ multiplex PCR; TCRdb keeps in-frame clones, though not all of them. The top ten hold about 6.7% of the sample, which has roughly 100,000 clones, more than 85% seen once. The sample consisted of CD8+ T cells sorted from blood. This receptor was taken from a human donor in good health. The J gene is TRBJ2-1, the V gene TRBV11-3; the D gene could be TRBD1 or TRBD2 (5 bases each). The CDR3 region is CASSPRLGHEQFF. CDR3 nucleotide sequence: TGTGCCAGCAGCCCGCGTCTGGGACATGAGCAGTTCTTC.